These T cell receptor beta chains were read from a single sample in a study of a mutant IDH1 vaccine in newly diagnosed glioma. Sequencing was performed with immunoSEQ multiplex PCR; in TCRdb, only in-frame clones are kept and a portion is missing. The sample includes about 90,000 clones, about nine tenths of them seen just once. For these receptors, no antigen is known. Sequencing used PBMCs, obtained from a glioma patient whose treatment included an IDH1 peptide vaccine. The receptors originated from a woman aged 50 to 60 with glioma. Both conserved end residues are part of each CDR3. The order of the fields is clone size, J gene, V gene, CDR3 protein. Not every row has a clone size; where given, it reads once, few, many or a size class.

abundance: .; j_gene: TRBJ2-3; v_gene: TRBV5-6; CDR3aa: CASSLTGDTQYF
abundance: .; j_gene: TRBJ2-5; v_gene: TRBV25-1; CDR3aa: CASLGETQYF
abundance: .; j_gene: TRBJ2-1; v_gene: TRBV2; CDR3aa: CASIRDPNYNEQFF
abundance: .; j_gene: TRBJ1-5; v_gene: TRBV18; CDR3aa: CASSPEGGALNSNQPQHF
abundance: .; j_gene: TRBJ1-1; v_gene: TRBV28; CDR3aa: CASSWSGLNTEAFF
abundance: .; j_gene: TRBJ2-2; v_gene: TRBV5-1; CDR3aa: CASSLVIQEGGELFF
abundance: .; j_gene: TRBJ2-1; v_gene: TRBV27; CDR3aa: CASSSFVSGSRGEQFF
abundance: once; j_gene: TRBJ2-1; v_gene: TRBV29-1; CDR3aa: CSVEDRLAGVYEQFF
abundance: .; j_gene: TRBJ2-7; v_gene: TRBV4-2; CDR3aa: CASSQSFSAYEQYF
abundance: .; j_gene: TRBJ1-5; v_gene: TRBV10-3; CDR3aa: CAISEPAKQPQHF
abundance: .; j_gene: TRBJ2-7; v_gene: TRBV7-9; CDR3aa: CASSQGEDYSYEQYF
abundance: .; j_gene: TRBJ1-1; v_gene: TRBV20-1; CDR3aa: CSGGGDTEAFF
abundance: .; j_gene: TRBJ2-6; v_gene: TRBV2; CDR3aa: CASSVGQGAQPLGANVLTF
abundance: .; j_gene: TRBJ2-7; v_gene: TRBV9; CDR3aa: CASSAKDRYEQYF
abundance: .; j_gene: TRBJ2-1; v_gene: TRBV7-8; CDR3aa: CASSVRAGTGRYEQFF
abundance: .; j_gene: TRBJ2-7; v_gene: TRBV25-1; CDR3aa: CASSVLRDTYEQYF
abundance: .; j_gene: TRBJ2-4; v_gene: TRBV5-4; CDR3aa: CASSFGGLGNIQYF
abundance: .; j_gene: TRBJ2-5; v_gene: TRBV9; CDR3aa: CASSVSAGETQYF
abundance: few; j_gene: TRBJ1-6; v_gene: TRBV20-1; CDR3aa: CSARENSPLHF
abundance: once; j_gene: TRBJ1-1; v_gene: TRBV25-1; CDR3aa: CASSARAGEAFF
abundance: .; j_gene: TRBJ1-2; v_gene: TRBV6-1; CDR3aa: CASTGVEGYTF
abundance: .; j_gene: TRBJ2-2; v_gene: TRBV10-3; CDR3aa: CAISGQGAAGELFF
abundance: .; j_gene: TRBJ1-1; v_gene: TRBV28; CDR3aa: CASANRGDTEAFF
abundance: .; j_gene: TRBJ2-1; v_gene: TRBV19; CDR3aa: CASSMRRLAGIDEQFF
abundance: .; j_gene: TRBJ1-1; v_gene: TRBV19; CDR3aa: CASSNVWVSDTEAFF
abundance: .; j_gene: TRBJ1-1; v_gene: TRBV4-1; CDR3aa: CASSQDLGDTEAFF
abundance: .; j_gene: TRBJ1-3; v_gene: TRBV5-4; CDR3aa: CASSLGNRGDTIYF
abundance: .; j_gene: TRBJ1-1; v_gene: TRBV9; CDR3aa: CASSVVSSLEAFF
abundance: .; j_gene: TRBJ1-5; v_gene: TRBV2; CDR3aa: CAGGFYSNQPQHF
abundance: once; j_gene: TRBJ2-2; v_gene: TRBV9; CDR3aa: CASSEGVTGELFF
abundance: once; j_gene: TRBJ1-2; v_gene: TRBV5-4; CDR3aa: CASSLSPGQGYGYTF
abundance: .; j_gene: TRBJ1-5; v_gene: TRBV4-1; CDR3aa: CASSQVVQGAGNQPQHF
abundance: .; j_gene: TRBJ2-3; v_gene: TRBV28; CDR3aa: CASSPGGADTQYF
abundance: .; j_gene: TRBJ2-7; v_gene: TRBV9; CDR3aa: CASSVGAGLSYEQYF
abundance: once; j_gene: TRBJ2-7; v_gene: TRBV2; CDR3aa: CASSKGGAYEQYF
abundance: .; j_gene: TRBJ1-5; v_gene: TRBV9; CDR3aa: CASSPTGAQPQHF
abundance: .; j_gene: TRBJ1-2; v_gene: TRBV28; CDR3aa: CASTNTANYGYTF
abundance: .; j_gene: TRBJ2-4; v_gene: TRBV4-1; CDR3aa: CASSQDLRLAKNIQYF
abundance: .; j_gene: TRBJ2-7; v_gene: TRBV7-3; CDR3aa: CASSPGPGAYEQYF
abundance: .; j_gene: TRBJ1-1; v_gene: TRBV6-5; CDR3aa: CASNFDGANTEAFF
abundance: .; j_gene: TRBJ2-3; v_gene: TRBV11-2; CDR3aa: CASSVTGTSGSGTDTQYF
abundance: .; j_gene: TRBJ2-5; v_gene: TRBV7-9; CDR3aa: CASSMGLAGQETQYF